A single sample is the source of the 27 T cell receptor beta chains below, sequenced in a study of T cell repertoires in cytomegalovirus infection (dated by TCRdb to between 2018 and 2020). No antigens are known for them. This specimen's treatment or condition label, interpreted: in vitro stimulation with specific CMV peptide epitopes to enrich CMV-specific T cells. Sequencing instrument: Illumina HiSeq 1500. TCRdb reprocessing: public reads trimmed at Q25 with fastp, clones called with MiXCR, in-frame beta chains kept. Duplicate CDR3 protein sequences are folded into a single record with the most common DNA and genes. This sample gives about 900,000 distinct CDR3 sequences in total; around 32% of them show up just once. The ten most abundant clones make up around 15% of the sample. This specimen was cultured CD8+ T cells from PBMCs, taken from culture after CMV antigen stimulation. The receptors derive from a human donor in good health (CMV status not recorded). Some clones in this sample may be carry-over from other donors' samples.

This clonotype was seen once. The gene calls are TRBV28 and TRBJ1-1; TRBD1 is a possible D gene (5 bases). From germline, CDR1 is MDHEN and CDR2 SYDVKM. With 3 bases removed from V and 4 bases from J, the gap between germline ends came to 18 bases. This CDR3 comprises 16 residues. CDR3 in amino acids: CASSFPELGRPTEAFF. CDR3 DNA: TGTGCCAGCAGTTTCCCGGAGTTGGGGCGACCCACTGAAGCTTTCTTT.

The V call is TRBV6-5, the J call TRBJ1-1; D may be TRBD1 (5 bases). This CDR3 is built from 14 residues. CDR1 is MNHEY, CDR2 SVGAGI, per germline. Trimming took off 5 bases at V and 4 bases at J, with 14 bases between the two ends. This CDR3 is CASSPLAGSTEAFF. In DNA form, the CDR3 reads TGTGCCAGCAGTCCCTTGGCAGGGTCCACTGAAGCTTTCTTT.

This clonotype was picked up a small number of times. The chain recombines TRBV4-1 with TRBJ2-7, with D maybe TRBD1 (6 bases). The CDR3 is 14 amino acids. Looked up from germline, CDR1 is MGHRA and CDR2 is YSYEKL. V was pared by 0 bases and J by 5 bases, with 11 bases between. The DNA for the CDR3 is TGCGCCAGCAGCCAAGAGGCAGGGGAGCACGAGCAGTACTTC. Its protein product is CASSQEAGEHEQYF.

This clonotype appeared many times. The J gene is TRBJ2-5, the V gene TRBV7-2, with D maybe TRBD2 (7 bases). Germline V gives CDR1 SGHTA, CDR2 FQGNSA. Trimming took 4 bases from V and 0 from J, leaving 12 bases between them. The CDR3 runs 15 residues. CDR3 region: CASSWWGGHQETQYF. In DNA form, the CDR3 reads TGTGCCAGCAGCTGGTGGGGGGGGCACCAAGAGACCCAGTACTTC.

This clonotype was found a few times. CDR3 residues: CASSFTGGPGGNEQFF. In nucleotides, the CDR3 is TGTGCCAGCAGTTTTACGGGGGGGCCTGGGGGCAATGAGCAGTTCTTC. The rearrangement links TRBV28 to TRBJ2-1; TRBD2 aligns across 8 bases. J was trimmed by 6 bases and V by 3 bases; bases with no gene match: 10. CDR1 is MDHEN and CDR2 is SYDVKM in the germline V gene. CDR3 length equals 16 residues.

The CDR3 here is CASSEFLRLQQGQGDTQYF. In nucleotides, the CDR3 is TGTGCCAGCAGTGAGTTTCTTCGCCTCCAACAGGGGCAGGGAGATACGCAGTATTTT. This rearrangement joins TRBV6-6 to TRBJ2-3; 7 positions agree with TRBD1. The CDR3 contains 19 residues. With 5 bases clipped from V and 5 bases from J, the junction kept 22 bases outside the gene matches. Germline V gene sequence: CDR1 MNHNY, CDR2 SVGAGI (reference sequence).

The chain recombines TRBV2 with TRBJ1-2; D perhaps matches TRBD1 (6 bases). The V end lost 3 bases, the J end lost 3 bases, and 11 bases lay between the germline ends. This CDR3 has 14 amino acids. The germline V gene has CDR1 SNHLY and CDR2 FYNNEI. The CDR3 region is CASSDAAGDYGYTF. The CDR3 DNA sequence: TGTGCCAGCAGTGATGCGGCAGGGGACTATGGCTACACCTTC.

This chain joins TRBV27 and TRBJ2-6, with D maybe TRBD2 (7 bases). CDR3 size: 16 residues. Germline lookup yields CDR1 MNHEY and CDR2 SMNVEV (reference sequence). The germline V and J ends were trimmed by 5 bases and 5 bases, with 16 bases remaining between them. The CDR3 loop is CASSPSSGDRANVLTF. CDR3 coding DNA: TGTGCCAGCAGTCCTTCGAGCGGGGACAGGGCCAACGTCCTGACTTTC.

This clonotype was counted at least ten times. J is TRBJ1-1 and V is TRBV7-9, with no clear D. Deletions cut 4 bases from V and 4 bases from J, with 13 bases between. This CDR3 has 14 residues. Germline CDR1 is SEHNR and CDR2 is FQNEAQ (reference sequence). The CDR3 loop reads CASSWEGGSTEAFF. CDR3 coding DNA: TGTGCCAGCAGCTGGGAAGGCGGAAGCACTGAAGCTTTCTTT.

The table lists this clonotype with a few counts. The CDR3 nucleotides are TGTGCCAGCAGGGAGCCCGGGACTAGAATTTCCGGGGAGCTGTTTTTT. Translation: CASREPGTRISGELFF. The chain uses TRBV6-2 or TRBV6-3 and TRBJ2-2; 8 bases are a match to TRBD2. Germline CDR1 and CDR2: MNHEY and SVGEGT. CDR3 length: 16 residues. With 6 bases clipped from V and 6 bases from J, the junction kept 12 bases outside the gene matches.

The CDR3 spells CAISEGRGGRETQYF. CDR3 DNA: TGTGCCATCTCGGAAGGGCGGGGGGGCCGGGAGACCCAGTACTTC. The chain links TRBV6-6 to TRBJ2-5, with 9 bases fitting TRBD2. In germline, CDR1 is MNHNY, CDR2 SVGAGI (reference sequence). The CDR3 loop spans 15 amino acids. V was clipped by 10 bases and J by 5 bases; unmatched bases: 14.

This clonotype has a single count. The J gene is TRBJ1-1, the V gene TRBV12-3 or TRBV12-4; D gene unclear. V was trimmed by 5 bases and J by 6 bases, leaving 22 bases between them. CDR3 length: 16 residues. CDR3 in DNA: TGTGCCAGCAGTATCCTCCCTGGTTTGGCGGCCGCTGAAGCTTTCTTT. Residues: CASSILPGLAAAEAFF.

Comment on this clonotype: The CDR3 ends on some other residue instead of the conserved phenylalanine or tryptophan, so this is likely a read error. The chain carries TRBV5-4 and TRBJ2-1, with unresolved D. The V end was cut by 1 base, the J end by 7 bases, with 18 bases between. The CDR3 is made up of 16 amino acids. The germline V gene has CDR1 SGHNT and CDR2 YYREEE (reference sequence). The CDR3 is CASSLSRYQTPNEQFL. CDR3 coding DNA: TGTGCCAGCAGCTTGAGCCGTTACCAGACCCCTAATGAGCAGTTCTTA.

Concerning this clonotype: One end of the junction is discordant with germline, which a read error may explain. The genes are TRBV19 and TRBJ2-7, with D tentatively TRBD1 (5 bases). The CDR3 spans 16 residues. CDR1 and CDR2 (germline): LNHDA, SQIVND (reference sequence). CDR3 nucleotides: TGTGCCAGTAGCATGTACAGGTCCCTCTATCTTGTCGAGCGGTACTTC. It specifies CASSMYRSLYLVERYF.

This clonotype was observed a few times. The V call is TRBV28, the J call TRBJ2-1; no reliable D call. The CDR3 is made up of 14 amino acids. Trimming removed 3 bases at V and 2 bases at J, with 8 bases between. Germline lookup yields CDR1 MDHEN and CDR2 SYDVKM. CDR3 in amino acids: CASSFVLAYNEQFF. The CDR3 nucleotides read TGTGCCAGCAGTTTTGTCCTAGCCTACAATGAGCAGTTCTTC.

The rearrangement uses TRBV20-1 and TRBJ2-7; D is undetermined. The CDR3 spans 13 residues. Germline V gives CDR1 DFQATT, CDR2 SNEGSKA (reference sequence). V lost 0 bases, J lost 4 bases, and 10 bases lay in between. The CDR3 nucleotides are TGCAGTGCTAGAGATGGGCCCGTTTACGAGCAGTACTTC. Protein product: CSARDGPVYEQYF.

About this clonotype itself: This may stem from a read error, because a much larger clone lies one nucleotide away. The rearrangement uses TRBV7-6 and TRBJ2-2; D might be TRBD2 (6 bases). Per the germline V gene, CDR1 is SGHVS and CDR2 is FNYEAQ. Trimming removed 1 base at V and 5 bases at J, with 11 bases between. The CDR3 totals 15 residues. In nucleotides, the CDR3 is TGTGCCAGCAGCTTAGGGGGACGGGGGACCGGGGAGCTGTTTTTT. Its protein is CASSLGGRGTGELFF.

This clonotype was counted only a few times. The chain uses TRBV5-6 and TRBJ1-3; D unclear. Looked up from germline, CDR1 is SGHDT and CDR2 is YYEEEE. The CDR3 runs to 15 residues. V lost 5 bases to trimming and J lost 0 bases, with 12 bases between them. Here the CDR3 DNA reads TGTGCCAGCAGGTCAACTTCGAGCTCTGGAAACACCATATATTTT. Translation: CASRSTSSSGNTIYF.

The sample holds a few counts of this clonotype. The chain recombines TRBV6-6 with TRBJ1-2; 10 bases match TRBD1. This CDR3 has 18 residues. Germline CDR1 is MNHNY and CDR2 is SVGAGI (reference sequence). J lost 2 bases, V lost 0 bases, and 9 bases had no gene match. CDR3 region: CASSYSGTGDAPNYGYTF. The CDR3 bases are TGTGCCAGCAGTTACTCGGGGACAGGGGACGCCCCGAACTATGGCTACACCTTC.

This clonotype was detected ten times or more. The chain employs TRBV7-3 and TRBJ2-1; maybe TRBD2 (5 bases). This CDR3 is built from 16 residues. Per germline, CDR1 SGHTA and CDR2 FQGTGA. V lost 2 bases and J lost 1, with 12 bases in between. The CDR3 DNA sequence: TGTGCCAGCAGCTTATACGGGATAGCGTCCTACAATGAGCAGTTCTTC. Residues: CASSLYGIASYNEQFF.

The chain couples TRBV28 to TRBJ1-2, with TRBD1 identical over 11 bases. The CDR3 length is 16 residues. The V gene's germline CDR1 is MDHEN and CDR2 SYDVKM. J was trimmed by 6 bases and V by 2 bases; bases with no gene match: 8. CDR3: CASSLRMGQGVDGYTF. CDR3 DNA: TGTGCCAGCAGTTTAAGGATGGGACAGGGGGTAGATGGCTACACCTTC.

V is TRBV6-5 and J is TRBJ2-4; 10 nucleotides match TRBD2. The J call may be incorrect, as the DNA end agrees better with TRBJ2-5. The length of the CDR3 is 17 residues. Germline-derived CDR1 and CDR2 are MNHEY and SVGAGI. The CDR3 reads CASSYSLSGGAVETQYF. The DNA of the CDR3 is TGTGCCAGCAGTTACTCTCTCAGCGGGGGGGCCGTTGAGACCCAGTACTTC.

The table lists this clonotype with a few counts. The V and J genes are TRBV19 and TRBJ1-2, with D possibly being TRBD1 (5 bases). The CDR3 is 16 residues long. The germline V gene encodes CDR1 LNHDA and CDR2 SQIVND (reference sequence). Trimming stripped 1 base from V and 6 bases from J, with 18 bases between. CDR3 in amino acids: CASSIVAGLKFDGYTF. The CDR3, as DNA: TGTGCCAGTAGTATAGTGGCAGGGTTAAAGTTTGATGGCTACACCTTC.

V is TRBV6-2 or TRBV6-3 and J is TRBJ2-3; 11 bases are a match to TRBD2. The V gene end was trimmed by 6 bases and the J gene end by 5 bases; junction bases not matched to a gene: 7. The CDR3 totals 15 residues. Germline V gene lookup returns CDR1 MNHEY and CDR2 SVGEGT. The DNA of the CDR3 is TGTGCCAGCAGCATAGCGGGGGGGTTCGGAGATACGCAGTATTTT. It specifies CASSIAGGFGDTQYF.

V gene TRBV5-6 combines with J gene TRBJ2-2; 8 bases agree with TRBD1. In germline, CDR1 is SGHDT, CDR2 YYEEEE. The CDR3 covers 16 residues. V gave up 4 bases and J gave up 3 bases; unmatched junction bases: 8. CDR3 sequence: CASSVRDRRYTGELFF. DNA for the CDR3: TGTGCCAGCAGCGTCCGGGACAGGAGATACACCGGGGAGCTGTTTTTT.

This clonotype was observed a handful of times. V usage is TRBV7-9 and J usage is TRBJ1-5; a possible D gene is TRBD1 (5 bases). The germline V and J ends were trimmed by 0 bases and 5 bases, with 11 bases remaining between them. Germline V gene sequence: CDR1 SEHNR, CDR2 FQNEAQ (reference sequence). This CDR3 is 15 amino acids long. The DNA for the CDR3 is TGTGCCAGCAGCTTAGCGTCCAGGGCTGATCAGCCCCAGCATTTT. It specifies CASSLASRADQPQHF.

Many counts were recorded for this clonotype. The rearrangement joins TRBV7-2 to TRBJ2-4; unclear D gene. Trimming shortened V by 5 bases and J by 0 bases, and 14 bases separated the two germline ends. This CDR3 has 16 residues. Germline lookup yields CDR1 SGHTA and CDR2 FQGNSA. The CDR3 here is CASSDPEKLAKNIQYF. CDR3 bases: TGTGCCAGCAGCGACCCAGAGAAACTAGCCAAAAACATTCAGTACTTC.